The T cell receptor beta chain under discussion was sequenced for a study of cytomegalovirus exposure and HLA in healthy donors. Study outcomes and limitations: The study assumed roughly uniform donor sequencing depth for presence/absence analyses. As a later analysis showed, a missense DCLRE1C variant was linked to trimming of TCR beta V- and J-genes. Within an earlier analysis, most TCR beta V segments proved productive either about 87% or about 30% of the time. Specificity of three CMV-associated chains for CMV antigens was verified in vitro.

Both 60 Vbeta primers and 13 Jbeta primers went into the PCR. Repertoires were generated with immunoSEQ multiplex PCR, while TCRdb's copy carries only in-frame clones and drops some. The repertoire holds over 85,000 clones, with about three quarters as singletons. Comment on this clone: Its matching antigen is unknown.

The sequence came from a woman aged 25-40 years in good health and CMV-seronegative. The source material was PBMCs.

CDR3 sequence reads: CASSPLSGGENQPQHF. In DNA form, the CDR3 reads TGTGCCAGCAGCCCCTTAAGCGGGGGGGAAAATCAGCCCCAGCATTTT. The chain links TRBV7-9 to TRBJ1-5; D is perhaps TRBD1 (5 bases). The V end lost 5 bases, the J end lost 4 bases, and 18 bases lay between the germline ends. The CDR3 is made up of 16 amino acids. Germline assignment: CDR1 SEHNR and CDR2 FQNEAQ (reference sequence).